The rows below give T cell receptor beta chains drawn from one sample of a study of T cells in Graves' hyperthyroidism and ophthalmopathy. MiXCR, run by TCRdb on the multiplex PCR reads, gives a single entry per CDR3 protein. The table lists 130,000 to 150,000 distinct CDR3 sequences, less than 25% of them singletons. Sequences were obtained from blood. These receptors were obtained from a woman aged 45-59 years with Graves' hyperthyroidism that later progressed to Graves' ophthalmopathy. Each CDR3 is given without its conserved first and last residue. A D gene is named only where the DNA matches it firmly.

J gene: TRBJ1-2; D gene: -; V gene: TRBV6-1; CDR3 protein: ASSFLGPTGFGYT
J gene: TRBJ2-2; D gene: -; V gene: TRBV5-1; CDR3 protein: ASSSTGTFGGELF
J gene: TRBJ1-2; D gene: TRBD1; V gene: TRBV19; CDR3 protein: ASSQQDRGLKGYT
J gene: TRBJ2-5; D gene: -; V gene: TRBV19; CDR3 protein: ASSNRGAGFQY
J gene: TRBJ2-7; D gene: TRBD1; V gene: TRBV28; CDR3 protein: ASSGQGSVYEQY
J gene: TRBJ1-1; D gene: -; V gene: TRBV20-1; CDR3 protein: SASSGALTLNTEAF
J gene: TRBJ2-1; D gene: -; V gene: TRBV5-8; CDR3 protein: ASSAGGFDEQF
J gene: TRBJ1-5; D gene: TRBD1; V gene: TRBV28; CDR3 protein: ASSLFLGQGRPQH
J gene: TRBJ2-7; D gene: -; V gene: TRBV20-1; CDR3 protein: SASKLGEPASYEQY
J gene: TRBJ2-1; D gene: TRBD1; V gene: TRBV28; CDR3 protein: ASSHHDRVNEQF
J gene: TRBJ2-7; D gene: -; V gene: TRBV20-1; CDR3 protein: SATDRPQGEQY
J gene: TRBJ2-2; D gene: -; V gene: TRBV4-1; CDR3 protein: ASSLRMGGNTGELF
J gene: TRBJ1-2; D gene: -; V gene: TRBV19; CDR3 protein: ASSHRVFGLGGYT
J gene: TRBJ2-5; D gene: -; V gene: TRBV19; CDR3 protein: ASSIGAGGLGETQY
J gene: TRBJ2-1; D gene: -; V gene: TRBV9; CDR3 protein: ASSVVPSYNEQF
J gene: TRBJ2-2; D gene: TRBD2; V gene: TRBV13; CDR3 protein: ASSRSGRGTGELF
J gene: TRBJ1-6; D gene: TRBD1; V gene: TRBV13; CDR3 protein: ASSLGGGQGRSPLH
J gene: TRBJ1-6; D gene: -; V gene: TRBV10-3; CDR3 protein: ATSIMDNSPLH
J gene: TRBJ2-1; D gene: -; V gene: TRBV5-6; CDR3 protein: ASIGPGLTYNEQF
J gene: TRBJ1-3; D gene: TRBD1; V gene: TRBV6-1; CDR3 protein: ASSAGTGGDTIY